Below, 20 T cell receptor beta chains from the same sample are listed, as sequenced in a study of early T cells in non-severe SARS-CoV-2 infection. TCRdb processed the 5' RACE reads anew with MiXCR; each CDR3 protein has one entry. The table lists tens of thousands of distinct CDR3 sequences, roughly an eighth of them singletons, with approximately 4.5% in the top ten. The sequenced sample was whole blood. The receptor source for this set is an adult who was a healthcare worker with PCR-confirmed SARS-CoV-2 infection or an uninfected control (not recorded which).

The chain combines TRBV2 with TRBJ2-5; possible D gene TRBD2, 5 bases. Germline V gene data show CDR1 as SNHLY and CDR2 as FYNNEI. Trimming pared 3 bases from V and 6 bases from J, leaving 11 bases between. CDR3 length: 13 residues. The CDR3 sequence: CASSEPSGKTQYF. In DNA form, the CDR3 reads TGTGCCAGCAGTGAGCCGTCCGGGAAGACCCAGTACTTC.

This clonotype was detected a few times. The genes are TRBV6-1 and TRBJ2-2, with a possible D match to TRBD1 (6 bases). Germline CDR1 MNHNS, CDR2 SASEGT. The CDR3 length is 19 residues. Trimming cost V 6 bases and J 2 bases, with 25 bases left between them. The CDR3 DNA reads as TGTGCCAGCAGCGCCCATACAGGGCCCACTCCCCCCAACACCGGGGAGCTGTTTTTT. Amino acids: CASSAHTGPTPPNTGELFF.

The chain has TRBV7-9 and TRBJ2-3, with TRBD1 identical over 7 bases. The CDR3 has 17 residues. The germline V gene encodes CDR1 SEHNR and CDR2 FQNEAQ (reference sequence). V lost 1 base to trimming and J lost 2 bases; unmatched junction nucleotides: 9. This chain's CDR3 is CASSLDGRGISTDTQYF. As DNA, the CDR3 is TGTGCCAGCAGCTTAGATGGCAGGGGGATTTCCACAGATACGCAGTATTTT.

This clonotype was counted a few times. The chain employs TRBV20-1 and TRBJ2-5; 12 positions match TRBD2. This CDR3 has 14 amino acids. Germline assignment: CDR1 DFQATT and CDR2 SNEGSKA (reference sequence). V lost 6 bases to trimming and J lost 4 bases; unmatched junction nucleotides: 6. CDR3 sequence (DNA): TGCAGTGCGGTTCGGACTAGCGGGGTAGAGACCCAGTACTTC. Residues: CSAVRTSGVETQYF.

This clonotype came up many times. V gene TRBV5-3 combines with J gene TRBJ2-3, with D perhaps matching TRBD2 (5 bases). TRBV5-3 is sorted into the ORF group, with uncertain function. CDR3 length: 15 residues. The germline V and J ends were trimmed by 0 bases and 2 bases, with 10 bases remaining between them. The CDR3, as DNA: TGTGCCAGAAGCTTGGCACTAGAAAACACAGATACGCAGTATTTT. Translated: CARSLALENTDTQYF.

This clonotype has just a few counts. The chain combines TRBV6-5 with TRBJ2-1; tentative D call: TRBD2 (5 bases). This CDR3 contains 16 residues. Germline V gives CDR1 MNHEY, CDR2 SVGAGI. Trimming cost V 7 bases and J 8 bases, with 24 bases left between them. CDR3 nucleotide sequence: TGTGCCAGCACCAGAACTAGTTTATGGGCGTCCGATGAGCAGTTCTTC. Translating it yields CASTRTSLWASDEQFF.

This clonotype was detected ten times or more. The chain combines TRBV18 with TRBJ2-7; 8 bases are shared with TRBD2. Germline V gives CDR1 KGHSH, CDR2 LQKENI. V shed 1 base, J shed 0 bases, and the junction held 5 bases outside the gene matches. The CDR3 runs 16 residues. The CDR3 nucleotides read TGTGCCAGCTCACCACGGCAGGGGACTAGCTCCTACGAGCAGTACTTC. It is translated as CASSPRQGTSSYEQYF.

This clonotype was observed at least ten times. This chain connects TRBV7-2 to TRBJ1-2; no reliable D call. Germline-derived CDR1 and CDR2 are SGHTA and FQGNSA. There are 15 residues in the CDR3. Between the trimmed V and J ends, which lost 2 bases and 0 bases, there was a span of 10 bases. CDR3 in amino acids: CASSLLQLANYGYTF. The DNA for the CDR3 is TGTGCCAGCAGCTTACTCCAGTTAGCTAACTATGGCTACACCTTC.

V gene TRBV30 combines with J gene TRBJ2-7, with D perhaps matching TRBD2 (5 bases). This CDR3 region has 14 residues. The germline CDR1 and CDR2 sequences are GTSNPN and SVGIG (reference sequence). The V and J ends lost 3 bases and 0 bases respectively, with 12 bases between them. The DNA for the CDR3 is TGTGCCTGGAGCGGAGGATACAGCTCCTACGAGCAGTACTTC. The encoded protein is CAWSGGYSSYEQYF.

CDR3 sequence reads: CASSLEGSSTEAFF. The CDR3 DNA follows: TGTGCCAGCAGCTTGGAAGGGTCGAGCACTGAAGCTTTCTTT. This sequence joins TRBV5-5 and TRBJ1-1, with D uncertain. The V end was cut by 0 bases, the J end by 4 bases, with 10 bases between. This CDR3 has 14 residues. Germline CDR1 SGHKS, CDR2 YYEKEE (reference sequence).

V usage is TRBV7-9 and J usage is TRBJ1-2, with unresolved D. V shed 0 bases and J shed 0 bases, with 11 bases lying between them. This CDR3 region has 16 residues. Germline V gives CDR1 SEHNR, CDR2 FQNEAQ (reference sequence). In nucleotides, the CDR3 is TGTGCCAGCAGCTTAGCGACGGTGGAGTCTAACTATGGCTACACCTTC. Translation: CASSLATVESNYGYTF. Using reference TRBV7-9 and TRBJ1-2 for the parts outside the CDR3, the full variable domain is DTGVSQNPRHKITKRGQNVTFRCDPISEHNRLYWYRQTLGQGPEFLTYFQNEAQLEKSRLLSDRFSAERPKGSFSTLEIQRTEQGDSAMYLCASSLATVESNYGYTFGSGTRLTVV.

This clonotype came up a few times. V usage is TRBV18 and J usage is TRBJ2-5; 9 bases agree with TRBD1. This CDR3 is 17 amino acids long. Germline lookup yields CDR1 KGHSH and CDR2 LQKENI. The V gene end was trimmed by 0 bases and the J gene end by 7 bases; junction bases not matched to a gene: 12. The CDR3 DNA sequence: TGTGCCAGCTCACCACCGATACCGGGACAGGGAAAGGTGACCCAGTACTTC. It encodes CASSPPIPGQGKVTQYF.

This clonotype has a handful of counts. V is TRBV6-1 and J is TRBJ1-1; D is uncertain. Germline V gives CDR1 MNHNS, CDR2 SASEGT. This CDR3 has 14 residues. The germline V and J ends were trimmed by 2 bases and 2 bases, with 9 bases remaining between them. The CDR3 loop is CASSEKSFNTEAFF. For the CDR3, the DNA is TGTGCCAGCAGTGAAAAGTCTTTCAACACTGAAGCTTTCTTT.

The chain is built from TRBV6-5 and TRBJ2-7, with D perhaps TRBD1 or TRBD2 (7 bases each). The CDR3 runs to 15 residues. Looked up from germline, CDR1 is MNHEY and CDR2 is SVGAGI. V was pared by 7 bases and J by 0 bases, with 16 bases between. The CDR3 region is CASKGGLAVSYEQYF. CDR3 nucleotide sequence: TGTGCCAGCAAAGGGGGCCTAGCGGTCTCCTACGAGCAGTACTTC.

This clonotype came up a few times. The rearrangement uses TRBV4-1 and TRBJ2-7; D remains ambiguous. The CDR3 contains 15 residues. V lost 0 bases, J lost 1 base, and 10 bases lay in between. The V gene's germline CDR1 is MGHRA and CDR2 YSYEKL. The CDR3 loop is CASSQERQSSYEQYF. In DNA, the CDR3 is TGCGCCAGCAGCCAAGAACGGCAGAGTTCCTACGAGCAGTACTTC.

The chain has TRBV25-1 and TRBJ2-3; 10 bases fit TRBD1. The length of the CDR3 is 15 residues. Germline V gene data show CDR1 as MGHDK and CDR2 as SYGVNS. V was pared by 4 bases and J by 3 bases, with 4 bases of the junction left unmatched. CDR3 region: CASSVGTGETDTQYF. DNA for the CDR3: TGTGCCAGCAGTGTAGGGACAGGGGAGACAGATACGCAGTATTTT.

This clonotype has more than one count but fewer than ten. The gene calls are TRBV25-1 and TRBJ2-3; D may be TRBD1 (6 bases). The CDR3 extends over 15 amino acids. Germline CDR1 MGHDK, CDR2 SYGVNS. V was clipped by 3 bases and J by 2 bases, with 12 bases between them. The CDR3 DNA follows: TGTGCCAGCAGTGATTCAGGGGTTTACACAGATACGCAGTATTTT. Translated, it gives CASSDSGVYTDTQYF.

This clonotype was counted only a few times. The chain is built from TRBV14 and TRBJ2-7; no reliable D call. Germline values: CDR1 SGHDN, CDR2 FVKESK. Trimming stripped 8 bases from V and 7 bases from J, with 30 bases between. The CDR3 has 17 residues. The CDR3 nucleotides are TGTGCCAGCGCTGACCGAGGTGACCGAATGGCCGACTTTGAGCAGTACTTC. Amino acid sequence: CASADRGDRMADFEQYF. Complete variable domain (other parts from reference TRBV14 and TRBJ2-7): EAGVTQFPSHSVIEKGQTVTLRCDPISGHDNLYWYRRVMGKEIKFLLHFVKESKQDESGMPNNRFLAERTGGTYSTLKVQPAELEDSGVYFCASADRGDRMADFEQYFGPGTRLTVT.

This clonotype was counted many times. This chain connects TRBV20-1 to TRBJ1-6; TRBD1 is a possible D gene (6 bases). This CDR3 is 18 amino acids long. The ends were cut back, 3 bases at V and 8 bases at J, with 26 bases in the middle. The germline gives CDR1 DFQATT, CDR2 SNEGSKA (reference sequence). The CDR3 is CSARVGGSGAQTYSPLHF. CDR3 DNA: TGCAGTGCTAGGGTTGGTGGGTCGGGGGCGCAGACATATTCACCCCTCCACTTT.

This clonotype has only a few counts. DNA of the CDR3: TGTGCCAGCAGCTTAGGATCGCGGGAGGAGCAGTACTTC. It encodes CASSLGSREEQYF. The rearrangement joins TRBV13 to TRBJ2-7, with TRBD2 matching over 7 bases. V dropped 0 bases and J dropped 7; count of bases not matched to a gene: 3. Germline V gene sequence: CDR1 PRHDT, CDR2 FYEKMQ (reference sequence). The CDR3 contains 13 residues.